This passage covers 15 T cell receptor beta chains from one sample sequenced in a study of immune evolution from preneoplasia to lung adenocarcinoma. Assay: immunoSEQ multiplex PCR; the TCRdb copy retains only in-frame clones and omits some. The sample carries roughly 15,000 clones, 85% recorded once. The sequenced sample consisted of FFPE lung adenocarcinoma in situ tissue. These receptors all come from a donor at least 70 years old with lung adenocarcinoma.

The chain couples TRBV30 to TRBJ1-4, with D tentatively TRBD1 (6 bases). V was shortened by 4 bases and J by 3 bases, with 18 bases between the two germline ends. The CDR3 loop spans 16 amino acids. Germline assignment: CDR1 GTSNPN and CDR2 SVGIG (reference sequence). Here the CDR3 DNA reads TGTGCCTGGAAGATTGTCAGGGGCGCCGCTAATGAAAAACTGTTTTTT. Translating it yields CAWKIVRGAANEKLFF.

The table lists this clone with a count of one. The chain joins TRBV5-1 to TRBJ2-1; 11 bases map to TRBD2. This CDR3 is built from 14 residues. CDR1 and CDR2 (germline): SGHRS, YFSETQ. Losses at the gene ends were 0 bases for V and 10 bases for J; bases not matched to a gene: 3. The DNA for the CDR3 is TGCGCCAGCAGCTTGGCCGGGACTAGCGGCGAGCAGTTCTTC. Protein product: CASSLAGTSGEQFF.

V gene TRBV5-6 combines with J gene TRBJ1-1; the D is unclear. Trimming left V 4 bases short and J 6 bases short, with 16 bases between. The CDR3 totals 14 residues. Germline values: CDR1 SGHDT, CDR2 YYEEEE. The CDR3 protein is CASSPGPNNPEAFF. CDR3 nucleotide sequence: TGTGCCAGCAGCCCGGGCCCCAACAACCCTGAAGCTTTCTTT.

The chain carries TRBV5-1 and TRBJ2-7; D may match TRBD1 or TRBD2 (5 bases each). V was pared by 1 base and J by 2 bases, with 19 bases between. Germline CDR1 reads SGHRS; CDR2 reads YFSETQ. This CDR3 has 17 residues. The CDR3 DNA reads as TGCGCCAGCAGCTTGACCCACGCGTGGGGGATTGCCTACGAGCAGTACTTC. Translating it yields CASSLTHAWGIAYEQYF.

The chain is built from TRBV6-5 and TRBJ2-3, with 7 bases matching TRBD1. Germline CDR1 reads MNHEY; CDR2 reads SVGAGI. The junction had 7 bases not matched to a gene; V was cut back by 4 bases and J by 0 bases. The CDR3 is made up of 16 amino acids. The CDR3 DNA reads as TGTGCCAGCAGTTTCCTCGGACAGGATAGCACAGATACGCAGTATTTT. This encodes CASSFLGQDSTDTQYF.

This chain's CDR3 is CASSGQLAGNTIYF. CDR3 nucleotides: TGTGCCAGCAGCGGACAGTTAGCTGGAAACACCATATATTTT. The chain recombines TRBV9 with TRBJ1-3, with D tentatively TRBD1 (5 bases). This CDR3 contains 14 residues. Germline loops: CDR1 SGDLS, CDR2 YYNGEE. The V gene lost 3 bases and the J gene lost 2 bases, with 9 bases spanning the gap.

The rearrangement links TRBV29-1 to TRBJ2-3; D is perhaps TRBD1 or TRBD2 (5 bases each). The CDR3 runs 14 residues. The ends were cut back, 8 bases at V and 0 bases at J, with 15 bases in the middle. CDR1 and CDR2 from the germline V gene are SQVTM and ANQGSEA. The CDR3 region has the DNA TGCAGCTTCCGAGAGGGACCAAGCACAGATACGCAGTATTTT. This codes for CSFREGPSTDTQYF.

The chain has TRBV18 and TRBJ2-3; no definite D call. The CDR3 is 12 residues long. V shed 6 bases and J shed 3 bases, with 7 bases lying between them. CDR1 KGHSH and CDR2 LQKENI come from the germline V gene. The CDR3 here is CASSQGTDTQYF. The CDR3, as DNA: TGTGCCAGCTCGCAAGGAACAGATACGCAGTATTTT.

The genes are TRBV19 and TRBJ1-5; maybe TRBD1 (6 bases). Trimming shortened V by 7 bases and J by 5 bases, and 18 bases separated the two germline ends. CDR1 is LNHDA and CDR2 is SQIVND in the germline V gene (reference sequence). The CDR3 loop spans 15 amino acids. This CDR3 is CASKVRDMYDQPQHF. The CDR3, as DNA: TGTGCCAGTAAGGTAAGGGACATGTACGATCAGCCCCAGCATTTT.

CDR3 sequence (DNA): TGTGCCAGCAGCGTAATTGGAGACTATGGCTACACCTTC. This codes for CASSVIGDYGYTF. The genes are TRBV9 and TRBJ1-2; no definite D call. In germline, CDR1 is SGDLS, CDR2 YYNGEE. V was shortened by 1 base and J by 3 bases, with 7 bases between the two germline ends. The CDR3 loop spans 13 amino acids.

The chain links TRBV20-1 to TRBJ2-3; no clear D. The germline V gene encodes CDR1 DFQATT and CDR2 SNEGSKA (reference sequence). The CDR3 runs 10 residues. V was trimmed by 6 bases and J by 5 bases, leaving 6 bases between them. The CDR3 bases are TGCAGTGCCTCGCGAGATACGCAGTATTTT. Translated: CSASRDTQYF.

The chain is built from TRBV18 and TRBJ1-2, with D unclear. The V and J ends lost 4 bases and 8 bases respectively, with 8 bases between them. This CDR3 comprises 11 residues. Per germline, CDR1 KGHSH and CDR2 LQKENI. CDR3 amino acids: CASSLGSGYTF. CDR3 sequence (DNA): TGTGCCAGCTCACTCGGTTCGGGCTACACCTTC.

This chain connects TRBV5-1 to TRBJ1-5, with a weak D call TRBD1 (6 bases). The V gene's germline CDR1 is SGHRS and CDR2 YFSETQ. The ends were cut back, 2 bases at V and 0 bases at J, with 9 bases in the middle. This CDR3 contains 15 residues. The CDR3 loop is CASSLAGDSNQPQHF. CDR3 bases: TGCGCCAGCAGCTTAGCAGGGGATAGCAATCAGCCCCAGCATTTT.

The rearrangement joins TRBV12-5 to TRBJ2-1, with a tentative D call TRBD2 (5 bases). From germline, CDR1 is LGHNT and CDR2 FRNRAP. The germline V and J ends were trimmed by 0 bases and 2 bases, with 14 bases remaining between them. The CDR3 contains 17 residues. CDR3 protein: CASGLVADPQPYNEQFF. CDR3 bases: TGTGCTAGTGGTTTGGTAGCGGACCCACAGCCCTACAATGAGCAGTTCTTC.

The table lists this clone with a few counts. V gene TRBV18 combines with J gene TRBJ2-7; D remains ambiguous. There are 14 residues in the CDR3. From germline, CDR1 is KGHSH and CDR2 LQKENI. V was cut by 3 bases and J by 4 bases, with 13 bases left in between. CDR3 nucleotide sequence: TGTGCCAGCTCACCGCGACTGTCAGAATACGAGCAGTACTTC. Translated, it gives CASSPRLSEYEQYF.